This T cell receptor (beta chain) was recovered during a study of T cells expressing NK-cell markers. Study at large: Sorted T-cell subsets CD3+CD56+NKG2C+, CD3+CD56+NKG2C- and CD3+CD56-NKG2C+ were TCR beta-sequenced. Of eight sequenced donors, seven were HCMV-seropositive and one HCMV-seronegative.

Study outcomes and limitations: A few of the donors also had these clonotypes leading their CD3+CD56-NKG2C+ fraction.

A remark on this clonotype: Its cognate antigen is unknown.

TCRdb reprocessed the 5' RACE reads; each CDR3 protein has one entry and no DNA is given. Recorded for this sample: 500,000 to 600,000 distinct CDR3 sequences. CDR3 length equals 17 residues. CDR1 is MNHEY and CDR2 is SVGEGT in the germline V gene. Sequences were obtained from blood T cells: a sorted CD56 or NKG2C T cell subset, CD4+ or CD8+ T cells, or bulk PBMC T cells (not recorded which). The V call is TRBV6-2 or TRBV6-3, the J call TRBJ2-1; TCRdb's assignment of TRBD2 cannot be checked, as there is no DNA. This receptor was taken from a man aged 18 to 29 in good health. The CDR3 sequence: CASRRLQTSGKLNEQFF.